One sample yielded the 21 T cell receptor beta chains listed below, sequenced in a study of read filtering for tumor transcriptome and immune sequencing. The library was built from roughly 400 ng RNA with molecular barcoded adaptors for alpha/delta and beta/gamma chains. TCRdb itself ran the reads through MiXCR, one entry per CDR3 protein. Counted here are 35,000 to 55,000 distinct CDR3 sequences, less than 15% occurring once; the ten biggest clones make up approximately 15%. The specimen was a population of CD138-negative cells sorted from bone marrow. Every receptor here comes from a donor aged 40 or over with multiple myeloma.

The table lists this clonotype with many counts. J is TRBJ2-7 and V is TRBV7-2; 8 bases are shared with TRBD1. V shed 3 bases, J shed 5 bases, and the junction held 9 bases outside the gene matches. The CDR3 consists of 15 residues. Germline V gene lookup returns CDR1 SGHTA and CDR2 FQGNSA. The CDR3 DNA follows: TGTGCCAGCAGCTTGTTCGGACAGGGCCTCGACGAGCAGTACTTC. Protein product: CASSLFGQGLDEQYF. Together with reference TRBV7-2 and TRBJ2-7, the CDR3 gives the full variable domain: GAGVSQSPSNKVTEKGKDVELRCDPISGHTALYWYRQSLGQGLEFLIYFQGNSAPDKSGLPSDRFSAERTGGSVSTLTIQRTQQEDSAVYLCASSLFGQGLDEQYFGPGTRLTVT.

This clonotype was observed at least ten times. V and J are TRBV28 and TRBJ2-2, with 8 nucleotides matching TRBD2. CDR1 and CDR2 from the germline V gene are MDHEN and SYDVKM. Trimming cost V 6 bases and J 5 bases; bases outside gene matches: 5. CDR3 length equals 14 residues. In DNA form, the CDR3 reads TGTGCCAGCAGGCGAGCGGGAGCAACCGGGGAGCTGTTTTTT. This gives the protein CASRRAGATGELFF.

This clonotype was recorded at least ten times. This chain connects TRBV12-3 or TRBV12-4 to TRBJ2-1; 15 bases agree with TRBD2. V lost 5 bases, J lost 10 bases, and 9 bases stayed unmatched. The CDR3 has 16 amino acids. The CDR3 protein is CASSPRTSGRAEEQFF. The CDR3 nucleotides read TGTGCCAGCAGTCCCAGGACTAGCGGGAGGGCCGAGGAGCAGTTCTTC.

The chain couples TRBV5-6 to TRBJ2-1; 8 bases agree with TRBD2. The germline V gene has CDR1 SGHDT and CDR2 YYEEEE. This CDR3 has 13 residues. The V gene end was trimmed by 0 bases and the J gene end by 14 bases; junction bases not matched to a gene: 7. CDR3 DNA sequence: TGTGCCAGCAGCTTGGTTGCGGGAGGCTACGAGTTCTTC. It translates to CASSLVAGGYEFF. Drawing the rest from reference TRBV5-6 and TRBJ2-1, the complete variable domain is DAGVTQSPTHLIKTRGQQVTLRCSPKSGHDTVSWYQQALGQGPQFIFQYYEEEERQRGNFPDRFSGHQFPNYSSELNVNALLLGDSALYLCASSLVAGGYEFFGPGTRLTVL.

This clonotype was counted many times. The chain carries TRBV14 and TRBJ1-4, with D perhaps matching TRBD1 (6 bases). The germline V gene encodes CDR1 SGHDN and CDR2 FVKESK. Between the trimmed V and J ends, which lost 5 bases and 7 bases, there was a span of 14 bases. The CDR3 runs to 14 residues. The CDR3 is CASSRTDVGEKLFF. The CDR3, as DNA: TGTGCCAGCAGCAGGACAGACGTAGGTGAAAAACTGTTTTTT.

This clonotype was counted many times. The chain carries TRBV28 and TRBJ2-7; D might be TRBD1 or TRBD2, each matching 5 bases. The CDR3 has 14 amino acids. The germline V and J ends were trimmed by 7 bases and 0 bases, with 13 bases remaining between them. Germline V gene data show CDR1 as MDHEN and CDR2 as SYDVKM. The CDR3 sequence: CASKTAGSSYEQYF. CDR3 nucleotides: TGTGCCAGCAAAACGGCAGGGAGCTCCTACGAGCAGTACTTC.

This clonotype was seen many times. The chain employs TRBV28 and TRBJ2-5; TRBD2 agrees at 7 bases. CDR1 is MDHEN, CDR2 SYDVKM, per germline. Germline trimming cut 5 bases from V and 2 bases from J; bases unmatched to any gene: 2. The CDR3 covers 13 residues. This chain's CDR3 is CASSGTTQETQYF. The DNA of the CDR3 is TGTGCCAGCAGTGGGACTACACAAGAGACCCAGTACTTC.

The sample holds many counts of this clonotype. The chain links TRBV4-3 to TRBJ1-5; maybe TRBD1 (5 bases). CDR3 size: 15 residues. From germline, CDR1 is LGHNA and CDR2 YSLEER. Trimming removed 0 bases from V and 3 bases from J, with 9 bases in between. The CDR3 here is CASSQDGGTNQPQHF. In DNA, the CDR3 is TGCGCCAGCAGCCAAGATGGGGGGACCAATCAGCCCCAGCATTTT.

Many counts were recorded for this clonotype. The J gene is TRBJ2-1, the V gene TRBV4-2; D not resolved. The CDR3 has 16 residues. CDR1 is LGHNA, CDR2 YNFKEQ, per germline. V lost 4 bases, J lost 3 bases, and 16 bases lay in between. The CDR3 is CASSRYPGADYNEQFF. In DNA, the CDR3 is TGTGCCAGCAGCCGCTACCCAGGAGCAGACTACAATGAGCAGTTCTTC.

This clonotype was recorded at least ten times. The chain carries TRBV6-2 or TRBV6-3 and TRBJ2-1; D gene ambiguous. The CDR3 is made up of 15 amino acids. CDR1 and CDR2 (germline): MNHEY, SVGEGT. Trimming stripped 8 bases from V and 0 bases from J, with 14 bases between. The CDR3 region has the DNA TGTGCCAGCTTCGACCGCCAGATCTCCTACAATGAGCAGTTCTTC. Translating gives CASFDRQISYNEQFF.

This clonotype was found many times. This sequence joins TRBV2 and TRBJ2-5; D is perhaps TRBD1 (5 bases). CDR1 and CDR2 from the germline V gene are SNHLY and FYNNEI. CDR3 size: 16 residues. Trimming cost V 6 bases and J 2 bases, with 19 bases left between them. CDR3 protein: CASRNGRLRQQETQYF. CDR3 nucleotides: TGTGCCAGCAGGAACGGTAGATTGAGACAGCAAGAGACCCAGTACTTC.

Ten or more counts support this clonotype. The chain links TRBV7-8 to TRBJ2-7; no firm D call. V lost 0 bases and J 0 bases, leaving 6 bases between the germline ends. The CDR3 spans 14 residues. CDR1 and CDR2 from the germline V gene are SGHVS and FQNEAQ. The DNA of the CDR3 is TGTGCCAGCAGCTTAGCGGAGTACTCCTACGAGCAGTACTTC. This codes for CASSLAEYSYEQYF.

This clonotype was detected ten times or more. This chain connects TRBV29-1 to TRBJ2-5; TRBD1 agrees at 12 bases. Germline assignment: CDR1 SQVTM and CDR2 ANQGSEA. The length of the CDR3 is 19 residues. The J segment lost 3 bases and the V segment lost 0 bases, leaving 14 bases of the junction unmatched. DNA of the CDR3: TGCAGCGTTGAAGATTGGGAAGGGACAGGGGGCGGTATTGAAGAGACCCAGTACTTC. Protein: CSVEDWEGTGGGIEETQYF.

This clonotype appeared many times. The CDR3 nucleotides read TGCGCCAGCAGCCAAGTCCCCGGGACTAGCGGGAAGGATACGCAGTATTTT. It is translated as CASSQVPGTSGKDTQYF. The chain recombines TRBV4-1 with TRBJ2-3; 13 bases align to TRBD2. V dropped 1 base and J dropped 6; count of bases not matched to a gene: 7. This CDR3 is built from 17 residues. Germline V gene sequence: CDR1 MGHRA, CDR2 YSYEKL.

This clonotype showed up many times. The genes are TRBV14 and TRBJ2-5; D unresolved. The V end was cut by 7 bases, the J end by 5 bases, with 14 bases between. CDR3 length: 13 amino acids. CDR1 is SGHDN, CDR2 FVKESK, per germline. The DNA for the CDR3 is TGTGCCAGCAACCCTACCCTCGGGGAGACCCAGTACTTC. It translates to CASNPTLGETQYF.

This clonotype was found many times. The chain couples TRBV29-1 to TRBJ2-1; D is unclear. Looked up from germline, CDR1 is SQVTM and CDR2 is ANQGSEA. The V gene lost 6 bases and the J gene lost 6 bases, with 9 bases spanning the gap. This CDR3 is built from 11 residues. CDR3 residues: CSVKLVNEQFF. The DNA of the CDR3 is TGCAGCGTAAAGCTGGTCAATGAGCAGTTCTTC.

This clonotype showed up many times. Here the CDR3 reads CASSPWASGLNEQFF. The CDR3 DNA sequence: TGTGCCAGCAGTCCCTGGGCTAGCGGCCTAAATGAGCAGTTCTTC. The gene calls are TRBV6-2 or TRBV6-3 and TRBJ2-1; 7 positions match TRBD2. This CDR3 is built from 15 residues. Germline trimming cut 5 bases from V and 7 bases from J; bases unmatched to any gene: 11. The germline gives CDR1 MNHEY, CDR2 SVGEGT.

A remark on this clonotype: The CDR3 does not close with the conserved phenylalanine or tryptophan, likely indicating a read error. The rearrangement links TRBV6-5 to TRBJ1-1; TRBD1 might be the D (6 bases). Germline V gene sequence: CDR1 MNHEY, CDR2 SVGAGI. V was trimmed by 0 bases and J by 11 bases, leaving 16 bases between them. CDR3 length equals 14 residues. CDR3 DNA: TGTGCCAGCAGTTACTCATCCGCAGGGGTTGAGGCTTTCCTT. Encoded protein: CASSYSSAGVEAFL.

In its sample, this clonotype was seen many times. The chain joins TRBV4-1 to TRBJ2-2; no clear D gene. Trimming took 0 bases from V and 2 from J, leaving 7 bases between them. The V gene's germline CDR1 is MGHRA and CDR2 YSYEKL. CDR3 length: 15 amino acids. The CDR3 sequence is CASSQEVGNTGELFF. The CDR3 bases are TGCGCCAGCAGCCAAGAGGTGGGAAACACCGGGGAGCTGTTTTTT.

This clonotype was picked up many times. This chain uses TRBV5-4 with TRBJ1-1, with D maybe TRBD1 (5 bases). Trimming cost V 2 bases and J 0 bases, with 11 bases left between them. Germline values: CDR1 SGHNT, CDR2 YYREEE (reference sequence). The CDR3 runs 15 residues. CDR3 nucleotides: TGTGCCAGCAGCTTTAAGGGGAGTCTGAACACTGAAGCTTTCTTT. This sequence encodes CASSFKGSLNTEAFF.

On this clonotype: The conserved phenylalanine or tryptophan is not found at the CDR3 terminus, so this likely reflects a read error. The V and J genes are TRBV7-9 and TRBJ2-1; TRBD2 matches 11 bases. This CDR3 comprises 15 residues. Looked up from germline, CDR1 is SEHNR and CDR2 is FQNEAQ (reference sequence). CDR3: CASGRTSGGYKEQFS. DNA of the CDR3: TGTGCCAGCGGCCGAACTAGCGGGGGTTACAAGGAGCAGTTCTCC.